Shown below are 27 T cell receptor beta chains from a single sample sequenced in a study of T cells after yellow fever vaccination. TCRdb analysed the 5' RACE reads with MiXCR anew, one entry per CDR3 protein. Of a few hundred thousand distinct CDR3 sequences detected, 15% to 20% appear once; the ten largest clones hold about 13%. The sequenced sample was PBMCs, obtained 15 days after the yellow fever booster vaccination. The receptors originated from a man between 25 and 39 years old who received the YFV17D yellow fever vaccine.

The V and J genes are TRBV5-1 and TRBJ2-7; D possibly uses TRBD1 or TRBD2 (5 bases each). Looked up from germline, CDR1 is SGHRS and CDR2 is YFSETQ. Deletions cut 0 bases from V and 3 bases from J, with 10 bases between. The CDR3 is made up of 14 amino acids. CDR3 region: CASSLAGSDYEQYF. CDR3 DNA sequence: TGCGCCAGCAGCTTGGCAGGGAGTGACTACGAGCAGTACTTC.

Here the CDR3 reads CASNGGLGGNEQFF. The CDR3 DNA reads TGTGCCAGCAATGGGGGACTAGGGGGGAATGAGCAGTTCTTC. The chain has TRBV12-3 or TRBV12-4 and TRBJ2-1; 8 bases fit TRBD2. The CDR3 loop spans 14 amino acids. Losses at the gene ends were 7 bases for V and 7 bases for J; bases not matched to a gene: 9.

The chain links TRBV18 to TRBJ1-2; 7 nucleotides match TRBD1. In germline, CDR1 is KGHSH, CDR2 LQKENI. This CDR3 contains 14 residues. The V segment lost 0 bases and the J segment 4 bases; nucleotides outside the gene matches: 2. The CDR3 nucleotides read TGTGCCAGCTCACCACCGGGACAGATCTATGGCTACACCTTC. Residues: CASSPPGQIYGYTF.

The CDR3 nucleotides read TGTGCCAGCAGTGCGGCGGGGGATACGCAGTATTTT. Protein product: CASSAAGDTQYF. V usage is TRBV6-2 or TRBV6-3 and J usage is TRBJ2-3, with TRBD2 as a possible D gene (6 bases). Trimming shortened V by 5 bases and J by 6 bases, and 9 bases separated the two germline ends. CDR1 is MNHEY and CDR2 is SVGEGT in the germline V gene. The CDR3 spans 12 residues.

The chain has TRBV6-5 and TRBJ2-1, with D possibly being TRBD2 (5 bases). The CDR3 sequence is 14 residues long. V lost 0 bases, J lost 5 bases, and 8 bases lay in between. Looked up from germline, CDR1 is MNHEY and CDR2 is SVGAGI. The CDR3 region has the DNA TGTGCCAGCAGTTACTCGGAGGTTAACAATGAGCAGTTCTTC. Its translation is CASSYSEVNNEQFF.

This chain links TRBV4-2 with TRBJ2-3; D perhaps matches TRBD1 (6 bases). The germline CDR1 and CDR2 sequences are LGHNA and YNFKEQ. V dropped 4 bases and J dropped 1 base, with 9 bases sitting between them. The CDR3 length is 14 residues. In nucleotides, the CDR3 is TGTGCCAGCAGCCCGGACAGCCGCACAGATACGCAGTATTTT. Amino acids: CASSPDSRTDTQYF.

The CDR3 is CAISPGLAGAFNEQFF. The CDR3 coding sequence is TGTGCCATCAGTCCGGGACTAGCGGGAGCGTTCAATGAGCAGTTCTTC. The gene calls are TRBV10-3 and TRBJ2-1; the match to TRBD2 covers 14 bases. CDR1 ENHRY and CDR2 SYGVKD come from the germline V gene. The CDR3 is made up of 16 amino acids. Germline trimming cut 5 bases from V and 6 bases from J; bases unmatched to any gene: 6.

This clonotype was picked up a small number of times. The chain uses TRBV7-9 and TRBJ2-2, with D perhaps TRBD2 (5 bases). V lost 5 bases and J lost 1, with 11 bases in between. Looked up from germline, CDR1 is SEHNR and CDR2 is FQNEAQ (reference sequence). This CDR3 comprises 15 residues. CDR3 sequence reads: CASSGSGVNTGELFF. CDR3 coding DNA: TGTGCCAGCAGCGGCTCCGGGGTGAACACCGGGGAGCTGTTTTTT.

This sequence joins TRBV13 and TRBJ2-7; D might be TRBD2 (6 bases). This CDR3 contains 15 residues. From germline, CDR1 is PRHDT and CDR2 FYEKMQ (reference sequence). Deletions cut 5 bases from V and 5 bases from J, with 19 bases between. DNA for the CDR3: TGTGCCAGCAGCCTAAACCGGGAGCGCATCCACGAGCAGTACTTC. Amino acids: CASSLNRERIHEQYF. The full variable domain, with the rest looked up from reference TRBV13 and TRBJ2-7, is AAGVIQSPRHLIKEKRETATLKCYPIPRHDTVYWYQQGPGQDPQFLISFYEKMQSDKGSIPDRFSAQQFSDYHSELNMSSLELGDSALYFCASSLNRERIHEQYFGPGTRLTVT.

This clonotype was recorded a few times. In DNA, the CDR3 is TGCGCCAGCAGGGAGGAGGCAGAGACCCAGTACTTC. Protein: CASREEAETQYF. The chain is built from TRBV5-1 and TRBJ2-5; tentatively, D is TRBD2 (5 bases). V was clipped by 5 bases and J by 4 bases, with 9 bases between them. Per germline, CDR1 SGHRS and CDR2 YFSETQ. The CDR3 contains 12 residues.

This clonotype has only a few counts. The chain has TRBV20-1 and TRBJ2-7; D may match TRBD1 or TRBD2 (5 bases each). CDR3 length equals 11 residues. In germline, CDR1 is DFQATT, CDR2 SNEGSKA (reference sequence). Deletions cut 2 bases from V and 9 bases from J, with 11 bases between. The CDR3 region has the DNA TGCAGTGCTAGAAATTGGGGGATGCAGTACTTC. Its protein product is CSARNWGMQYF.

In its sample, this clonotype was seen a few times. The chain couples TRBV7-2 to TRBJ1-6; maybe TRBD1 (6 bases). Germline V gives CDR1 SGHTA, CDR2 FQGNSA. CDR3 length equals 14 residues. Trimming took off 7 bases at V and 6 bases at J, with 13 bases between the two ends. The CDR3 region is CASTGDTLNSPLHF. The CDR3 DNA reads TGTGCCAGCACCGGGGACACCCTTAATTCACCCCTCCACTTT.

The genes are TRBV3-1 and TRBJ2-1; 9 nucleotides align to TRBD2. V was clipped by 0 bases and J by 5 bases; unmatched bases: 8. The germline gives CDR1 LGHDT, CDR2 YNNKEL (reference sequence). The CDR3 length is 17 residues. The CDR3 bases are TGTGCCAGCAGCCAAGATAGTAACCCTAGCGGGGACAATGAGCAGTTCTTC. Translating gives CASSQDSNPSGDNEQFF.

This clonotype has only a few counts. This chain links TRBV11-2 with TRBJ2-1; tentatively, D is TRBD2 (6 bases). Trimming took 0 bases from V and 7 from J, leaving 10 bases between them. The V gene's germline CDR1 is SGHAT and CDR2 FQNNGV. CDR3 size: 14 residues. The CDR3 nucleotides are TGTGCCAGCAGCTTAGATCGGCTAGCGAATGAGCAGTTCTTC. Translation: CASSLDRLANEQFF.

The CDR3 coding sequence is TGTGCCAGCAGTTACTTGGGGGTTTACCAAGAGACCCAGTACTTC. It is translated as CASSYLGVYQETQYF. This sequence joins TRBV6-7 and TRBJ2-5; D possibly matches TRBD1 or TRBD2 (5 bases each). TRBV6-7 is an open reading frame whose function is uncertain. Trimming pared 1 base from V and 0 bases from J, leaving 9 bases between. CDR3 length: 15 amino acids.

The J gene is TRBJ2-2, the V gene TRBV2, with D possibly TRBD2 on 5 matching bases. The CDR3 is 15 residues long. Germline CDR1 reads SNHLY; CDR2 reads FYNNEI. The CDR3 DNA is TGTGCGAGTATGTGGGAGTGGTGGAACACCGGGGAGCTGTTTTTT. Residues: CASMWEWWNTGELFF.

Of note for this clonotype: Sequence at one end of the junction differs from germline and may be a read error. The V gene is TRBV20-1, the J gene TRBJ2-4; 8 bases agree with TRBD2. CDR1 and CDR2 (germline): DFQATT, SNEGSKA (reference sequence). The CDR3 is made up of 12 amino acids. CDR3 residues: CSARGDVGTRSF. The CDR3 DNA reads TGCAGTGCTAGAGGGGATGTCGGGACTAGATCCTTC.

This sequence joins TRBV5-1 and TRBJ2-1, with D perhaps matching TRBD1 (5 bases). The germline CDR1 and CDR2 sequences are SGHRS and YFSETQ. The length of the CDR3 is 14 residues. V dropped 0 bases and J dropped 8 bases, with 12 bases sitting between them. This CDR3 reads CASSLASGYHEQFF. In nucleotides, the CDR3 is TGCGCCAGCAGCTTGGCCTCAGGGTACCATGAGCAGTTCTTC. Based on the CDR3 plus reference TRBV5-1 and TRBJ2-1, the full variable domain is KAGVTQTPRYLIKTRGQQVTLSCSPISGHRSVSWYQQTPGQGLQFLFEYFSETQRNKGNFPGRFSGRQFSNSRSEMNVSTLELGDSALYLCASSLASGYHEQFFGPGTRLTVL.

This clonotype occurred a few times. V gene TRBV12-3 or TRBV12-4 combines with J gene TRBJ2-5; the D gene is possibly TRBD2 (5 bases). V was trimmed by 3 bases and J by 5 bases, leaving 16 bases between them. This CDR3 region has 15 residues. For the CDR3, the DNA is TGTGCCAGCAGTTTCGGTCCGCTAAGAGGGGAGACCCAGTACTTC. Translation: CASSFGPLRGETQYF.

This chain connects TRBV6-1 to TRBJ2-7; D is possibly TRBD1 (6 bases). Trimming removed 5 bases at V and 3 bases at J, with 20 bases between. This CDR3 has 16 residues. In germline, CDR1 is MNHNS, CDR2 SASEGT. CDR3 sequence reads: CASSPDLTGFDYEQYF. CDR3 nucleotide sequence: TGTGCCAGCAGTCCTGACTTGACAGGATTTGACTACGAGCAGTACTTC.

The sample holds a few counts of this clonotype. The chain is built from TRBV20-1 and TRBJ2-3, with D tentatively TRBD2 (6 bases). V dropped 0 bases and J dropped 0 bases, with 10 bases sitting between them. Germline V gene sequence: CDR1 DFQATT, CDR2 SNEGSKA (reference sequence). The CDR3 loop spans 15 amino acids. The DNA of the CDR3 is TGCAGTGCTAGAGATTTAGCGGCTAGCACAGATACGCAGTATTTT. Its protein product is CSARDLAASTDTQYF.

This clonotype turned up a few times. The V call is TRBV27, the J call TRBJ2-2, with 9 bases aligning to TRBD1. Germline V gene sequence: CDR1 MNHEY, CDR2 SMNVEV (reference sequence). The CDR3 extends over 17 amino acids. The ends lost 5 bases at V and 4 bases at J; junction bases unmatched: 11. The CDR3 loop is CASSRKDRGRGTGELFF. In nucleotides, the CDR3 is TGTGCCAGCAGTCGCAAGGACAGGGGACGAGGCACCGGGGAGCTGTTTTTT.

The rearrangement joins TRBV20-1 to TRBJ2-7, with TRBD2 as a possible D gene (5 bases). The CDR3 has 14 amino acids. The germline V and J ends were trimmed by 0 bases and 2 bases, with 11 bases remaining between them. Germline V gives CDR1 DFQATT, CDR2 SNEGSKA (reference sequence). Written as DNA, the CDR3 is TGCAGTGCTAGAGATCCCGGGAAAGCCTACGAGCAGTACTTC. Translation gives CSARDPGKAYEQYF.

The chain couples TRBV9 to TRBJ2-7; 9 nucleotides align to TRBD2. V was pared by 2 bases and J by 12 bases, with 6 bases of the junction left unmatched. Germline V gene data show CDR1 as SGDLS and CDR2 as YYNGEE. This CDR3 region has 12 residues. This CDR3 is CASSVVAGVLYF. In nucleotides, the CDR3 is TGTGCCAGCAGCGTGGTAGCGGGGGTCCTGTACTTC.

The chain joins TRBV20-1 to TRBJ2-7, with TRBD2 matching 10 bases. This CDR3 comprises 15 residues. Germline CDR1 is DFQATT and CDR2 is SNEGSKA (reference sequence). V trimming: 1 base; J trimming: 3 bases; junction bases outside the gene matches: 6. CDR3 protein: CSARGPAGGHYEQYF. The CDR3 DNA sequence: TGCAGTGCTAGAGGCCCAGCGGGAGGGCACTACGAGCAGTACTTC.

Here the CDR3 DNA reads TGTGCCAGCAGGGAACTAGGGCCCGGGGCCTACGAGCAGTACTTC. It yields the protein CASRELGPGAYEQYF. The genes are TRBV7-2 and TRBJ2-7; D possibly corresponds to TRBD2 (5 bases). The germline V gene encodes CDR1 SGHTA and CDR2 FQGNSA. Trimming removed 6 bases at V and 2 bases at J, with 17 bases between. CDR3 length: 15 amino acids.

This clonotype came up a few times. CDR3 protein: CASSGPPGDTQYF. As DNA, the CDR3 is TGTGCCAGCAGCGGACCCCCCGGGGATACGCAGTATTTT. The rearrangement uses TRBV11-2 and TRBJ2-3; D gene ambiguous. V lost 5 bases and J 6 bases, leaving 12 bases between the germline ends. Germline V CDR1 and CDR2: SGHAT, FQNNGV. The CDR3 sequence is 13 residues long. The full variable domain, in which reference TRBV11-2 and TRBJ2-3 provide the parts outside the CDR3, is EAGVAQSPRYKIIEKRQSVAFWCNPISGHATLYWYQQILGQGPKLLIQFQNNGVVDDSQLPKDRFSAERLKGVDSTLKIQPAKLEDSAVYLCASSGPPGDTQYFGPGTRLTVL.